These 32 T cell receptor beta chains were sequenced from one sample in a study of blood T cell repertoires in COVID-19. The protocol was immunoSEQ multiplex PCR, while the TCRdb copy is restricted to in-frame clones and leaves out a portion. This table has 350,000 or so clones, around four fifths appearing once. The sequenced material came from peripheral blood. The receptors stem from a man aged 25 to 45 with active or convalescent COVID-19.

The J gene is TRBJ1-5, the V gene TRBV2; maybe TRBD1 (5 bases). Germline assignment: CDR1 SNHLY and CDR2 FYNNEI. Trimming stripped 3 bases from V and 2 bases from J, with 11 bases between. The CDR3 is made up of 15 amino acids. This chain's CDR3 is CASSELAGGNQPQHF. The CDR3 DNA reads TGTGCCAGCAGTGAGCTGGCGGGGGGCAATCAGCCCCAGCATTTT.

This chain connects TRBV7-2 to TRBJ2-7, with a weak D call TRBD1 (6 bases). The germline V gene has CDR1 SGHTA and CDR2 FQGNSA. Trimming cost V 5 bases and J 0 bases, with 11 bases left between them. This CDR3 is 14 amino acids long. The DNA for the CDR3 is TGTGCCAGCAGCATCCAGACAGGCTCCTACGAGCAGTACTTC. Its protein product is CASSIQTGSYEQYF.

The rearrangement uses TRBV12-5 and TRBJ1-1; the D is unclear. V shed 7 bases and J shed 0 bases, with 12 bases lying between them. The CDR3 sequence is 14 residues long. Germline V gives CDR1 LGHNT, CDR2 FRNRAP. The CDR3 coding sequence is TGTGCTAGTGAAATTGGAGTCATGAACACTGAAGCTTTCTTT. Its translation: CASEIGVMNTEAFF.

V gene TRBV5-1 combines with J gene TRBJ1-2; TRBD1 might be the D (6 bases). Trimming shortened V by 4 bases and J by 2 bases, and 15 bases separated the two germline ends. This CDR3 is built from 15 residues. The germline V gene has CDR1 SGHRS and CDR2 YFSETQ. The CDR3 here is CASSPGGGANYGYTF. CDR3 coding DNA: TGCGCCAGCAGCCCGGGCGGGGGGGCAAACTATGGCTACACCTTC.

The CDR3 reads CASSMVSGQFASPLHF. CDR3 DNA sequence: TGTGCCAGTAGTATGGTCTCGGGACAGTTCGCTTCACCCCTCCACTTT. The chain recombines TRBV19 with TRBJ1-6; 7 bases are a match to TRBD1. Germline assignment: CDR1 LNHDA and CDR2 SQIVND (reference sequence). The CDR3 extends over 16 amino acids. The ends lost 3 bases at V and 9 bases at J; junction bases unmatched: 11. Supplemented by reference TRBV19 and TRBJ1-6, the full variable domain reads DGGITQSPKYLFRKEGQNVTLSCEQNLNHDAMYWYRQDPGQGLRLIYYSQIVNDFQKGDIAEGYSVSREKKESFPLTVTSAQKNPTAFYLCASSMVSGQFASPLHFGNGTRLTVT.

The genes are TRBV29-1 and TRBJ2-5; D possibly corresponds to TRBD1 (5 bases). Trimming cost V 6 bases and J 4 bases, with 15 bases left between them. This CDR3 region has 13 residues. CDR1 and CDR2 (germline): SQVTM, ANQGSEA. CDR3 sequence: CSVQADTGETQYF. The CDR3 DNA sequence: TGCAGCGTCCAAGCCGACACAGGAGAGACCCAGTACTTC.

There are a few counts of this clone. The rearrangement links TRBV7-8 to TRBJ1-4; tentatively, D is TRBD1 (5 bases). This CDR3 is 14 amino acids long. V lost 7 bases, J lost 7 bases, and 16 bases lay in between. Germline CDR1 reads SGHVS; CDR2 reads FQNEAQ. CDR3 bases: TGTGCCAGCACCAGCGACTCCCAGGGTGAAAAACTGTTTTTT. It encodes CASTSDSQGEKLFF.

The V gene is TRBV2, the J gene TRBJ1-3; D uncertain. Germline CDR1 is SNHLY and CDR2 is FYNNEI. This CDR3 is 15 amino acids long. The V and J ends lost 6 bases and 0 bases respectively, with 12 bases between them. The CDR3 spells CASRATWSSGNTIYF. The CDR3, as DNA: TGTGCCAGCAGAGCGACTTGGAGCTCTGGAAACACCATATATTTT.

This rearrangement joins TRBV5-1 to TRBJ1-1; 7 bases match TRBD1. This CDR3 is 14 amino acids long. The ends lost 5 bases at V and 2 bases at J; junction bases unmatched: 6. Looked up from germline, CDR1 is SGHRS and CDR2 is YFSETQ. CDR3 region: CASRYNRGNTEAFF. CDR3 nucleotides: TGCGCCAGCAGGTACAACAGGGGTAACACTGAAGCTTTCTTT.

The chain uses TRBV11-3 and TRBJ2-2, with 7 bases matching TRBD1. The CDR3 totals 16 residues. V lost 5 bases, J lost 6 bases, and 12 bases stayed unmatched. The V gene's germline CDR1 is SGHNT and CDR2 YENEEA. DNA for the CDR3: TGTGCCAGCAGCCCCCGACAGGGAGATAATGCCGGGGAGCTGTTTTTT. Amino acid sequence: CASSPRQGDNAGELFF.

The chain couples TRBV2 to TRBJ1-5; D unclear. Looked up from germline, CDR1 is SNHLY and CDR2 is FYNNEI. This CDR3 has 15 amino acids. V dropped 0 bases and J dropped 5 bases, with 11 bases sitting between them. CDR3 nucleotides: TGTGCCAGCAGTGAAGCGCGGCAGAGAGATCAGCCCCAGCATTTT. Translation: CASSEARQRDQPQHF.

This clone was counted a few times. The chain carries TRBV6-1 and TRBJ2-5; TRBD2 matches at 8 bases. V was clipped by 2 bases and J by 5 bases; unmatched bases: 10. The germline V gene has CDR1 MNHNS and CDR2 SASEGT. The CDR3 is 16 residues long. For the CDR3, the DNA is TGTGCCAGCAGTGAAAGGGTTCGGGCTAGCGGGGAGACCCAGTACTTC. It codes for CASSERVRASGETQYF.

The J gene is TRBJ2-2, the V gene TRBV7-8; D remains ambiguous. Per germline, CDR1 SGHVS and CDR2 FQNEAQ. V shed 0 bases and J shed 4 bases, with 12 bases lying between them. CDR3 size: 16 residues. CDR3 sequence reads: CASSLARIRGTGELFF. Written as DNA, the CDR3 is TGTGCCAGCAGCTTAGCCCGGATCCGAGGCACCGGGGAGCTGTTTTTT.

The chain employs TRBV29-1 and TRBJ2-7; TRBD2 is a possible D gene (6 bases). Between the trimmed V and J ends, which lost 7 bases and 1 base, there was a span of 14 bases. The CDR3 totals 13 residues. Germline loops: CDR1 SQVTM, CDR2 ANQGSEA. CDR3 protein: CSGRGGESYEQYF. CDR3 in DNA: TGCAGCGGCCGCGGAGGGGAGTCCTACGAGCAGTACTTC.

V gene TRBV28 combines with J gene TRBJ2-3; D possibly corresponds to TRBD2 (6 bases). Trimming stripped 3 bases from V and 0 bases from J, with 16 bases between. Germline values: CDR1 MDHEN, CDR2 SYDVKM. The CDR3 runs to 17 residues. The CDR3 loop reads CASSFSPGVSSTDTQYF. The CDR3 DNA reads TGTGCCAGCAGTTTCTCCCCGGGGGTTTCCAGCACAGATACGCAGTATTTT.

The chain is built from TRBV19 and TRBJ2-7; D unresolved. The germline gives CDR1 LNHDA, CDR2 SQIVND (reference sequence). V gave up 4 bases and J gave up 1 base, with 8 bases separating them. The CDR3 runs 13 residues. CDR3 in DNA: TGTGCCAGTAGTAATGGCGGTTCCTACGAGCAGTACTTC. Translating gives CASSNGGSYEQYF.

The chain joins TRBV6-5 to TRBJ1-2, with TRBD1 as a possible D gene (5 bases). CDR1 is MNHEY and CDR2 is SVGAGI in the germline V gene. This CDR3 comprises 13 residues. V lost 8 bases and J 5 bases, leaving 15 bases between the germline ends. The CDR3 DNA sequence: TGTGCCAGCTACCGTTCCAGGGCTTATGGCTACACCTTC. This sequence encodes CASYRSRAYGYTF.

This clone was seen only a few times. V and J are TRBV6-1 and TRBJ1-3, with TRBD1 matching 7 bases. The V gene's germline CDR1 is MNHNS and CDR2 SASEGT. The trim removed 4 bases at V and 0 bases at J, leaving 12 bases unmatched. The CDR3 is 18 residues long. CDR3 coding DNA: TGTGCCAGCAGTGCCCTCCGACAGGGCCTTAGCTCTGGAAACACCATATATTTT. This encodes CASSALRQGLSSGNTIYF.

The chain employs TRBV30 and TRBJ1-1; D remains unclear. The V and J ends lost 3 bases and 1 base respectively, with 15 bases between them. This CDR3 is built from 15 residues. Germline values: CDR1 GTSNPN, CDR2 SVGIG (reference sequence). The CDR3 coding sequence is TGTGCCTGGAGCCCCGGCAGAGAGGCGAACACTGAAGCTTTCTTT. This gives the protein CAWSPGREANTEAFF.

J is TRBJ1-3 and V is TRBV10-3, with 8 bases matching TRBD1. The CDR3 length is 15 residues. Trimming at V came to 3 bases and at J to 6 bases, leaving 7 bases not matched to a gene. The germline gives CDR1 ENHRY, CDR2 SYGVKD. The CDR3 sequence is CAISDSTGGLNTIYF. For the CDR3, the DNA is TGTGCCATCAGTGATAGCACAGGGGGTTTAAACACCATATATTTT.

This clone was observed a handful of times. This rearrangement joins TRBV7-9 to TRBJ1-1, with D unclear. CDR1 SEHNR and CDR2 FQNEAQ come from the germline V gene (reference sequence). This CDR3 has 14 amino acids. V was shortened by 5 bases and J by 5 bases, with 15 bases between the two germline ends. CDR3 sequence: CASSLRRADTEAFF. The DNA for the CDR3 is TGTGCCAGCAGCCTGAGGAGGGCGGATACTGAAGCTTTCTTT. The whole variable domain, filled in from reference TRBV7-9 and TRBJ1-1, reads DTGVSQNPRHKITKRGQNVTFRCDPISEHNRLYWYRQTLGQGPEFLTYFQNEAQLEKSRLLSDRFSAERPKGSFSTLEIQRTEQGDSAMYLCASSLRRADTEAFFGQGTRLTVV.

J is TRBJ2-7 and V is TRBV24-1, with a possible D match to TRBD2 (7 bases). The ends were cut back, 2 bases at V and 10 bases at J, with 26 bases in the middle. The CDR3 extends over 17 amino acids. Germline V gene sequence: CDR1 KGHDR, CDR2 SFDVKD. The CDR3, as DNA: TGTGCCACCAGTGATTCCATTTTGGGGGGGGCCTCGGACCGACAGTACTTC. Its translation: CATSDSILGGASDRQYF.

The rearrangement uses TRBV4-3 and TRBJ1-4, with D possibly being TRBD1 (6 bases). The germline gives CDR1 LGHNA, CDR2 YSLEER. The CDR3 has 17 amino acids. The V and J ends lost 0 bases and 0 bases respectively, with 11 bases between them. The CDR3 DNA reads TGCGCCAGCAGCCAAGATGGTTCAGGGGCAACTAATGAAAAACTGTTTTTT. This translates into CASSQDGSGATNEKLFF.

The rearrangement links TRBV29-1 to TRBJ1-1; no firm D call. Per germline, CDR1 SQVTM and CDR2 ANQGSEA. V was pared by 3 bases and J by 0 bases, with 8 bases between. The CDR3 loop spans 13 amino acids. CDR3 sequence reads: CSVDPGLNTEAFF. The CDR3, as DNA: TGCAGCGTTGATCCCGGGTTGAACACTGAAGCTTTCTTT.

About this clone itself: The same CDR3 can be traced to other DNA sequences in this sample. The chain couples TRBV6-5 to TRBJ1-2, with D possibly matching TRBD1 (5 bases). Germline assignment: CDR1 MNHEY and CDR2 SVGAGI. V was clipped by 6 bases and J by 2 bases, with 16 bases between them. This CDR3 spans 15 amino acids. DNA for the CDR3: TGTGCCAGCAGACCCACAGGCATCTCAAACTATGGCTACACCTTC. It encodes CASRPTGISNYGYTF.

This chain joins TRBV29-1 and TRBJ2-1, with 10 bases aligning to TRBD2. V lost 3 bases, J lost 9 bases, and 2 bases stayed unmatched. The CDR3 contains 12 residues. The germline V gene encodes CDR1 SQVTM and CDR2 ANQGSEA. The CDR3 reads CSVEPSGSEQFF. DNA of the CDR3: TGCAGCGTTGAGCCTAGCGGGAGTGAGCAGTTCTTC.

V is TRBV9 and J is TRBJ2-1; D is perhaps TRBD2 (6 bases). Trimming pared 0 bases from V and 7 bases from J, leaving 17 bases between. In germline, CDR1 is SGDLS, CDR2 YYNGEE. The CDR3 extends over 16 amino acids. The CDR3 region has the DNA TGTGCCAGCAGCGTAGCTCCGACTAGTTCTCGAAATGAGCAGTTCTTC. Its protein product is CASSVAPTSSRNEQFF.

This chain joins TRBV24-1 and TRBJ2-1; TRBD1 agrees at 7 bases. The V segment lost 8 bases and the J segment 8 bases; nucleotides outside the gene matches: 11. The CDR3 has 14 amino acids. Germline-derived CDR1 and CDR2 are KGHDR and SFDVKD. CDR3 coding DNA: TGTGCCACCACCTCGACAGGGACGACGGATGAGCAGTTCTTC. It encodes CATTSTGTTDEQFF.

Details on this clone: Germline and junction disagree at one end, which may indicate a read error. This chain connects TRBV27 to TRBJ1-2, with D possibly TRBD1 on 6 matching bases. The CDR3 is 14 residues long. Looked up from germline, CDR1 is MNHEY and CDR2 is SMNVEV (reference sequence). This CDR3 is CASSDRFPNYGYTF. The CDR3 DNA reads TGTGCCAGCAGCGACAGGTTCCCTAATTATGGCTACACCTTC.

J is TRBJ1-1 and V is TRBV11-3; D is possibly TRBD1 (5 bases). V lost 6 bases and J 4 bases, leaving 15 bases between the germline ends. Germline V gene data show CDR1 as SGHNT and CDR2 as YENEEA. CDR3 size: 14 residues. DNA of the CDR3: TGTGCCAGCAGTGCCAGGGAGGTTGGCACTGAAGCTTTCTTT. Amino acids: CASSAREVGTEAFF.

V is TRBV29-1 and J is TRBJ1-2; tentative D call: TRBD1 (6 bases). Trimming left V 0 bases short and J 8 bases short, with 10 bases between. There are 12 residues in the CDR3. The germline gives CDR1 SQVTM, CDR2 ANQGSEA. In nucleotides, the CDR3 is TGCAGCGTTGAAGATCGGGGGGGCGGCTACACCTTC. Protein: CSVEDRGGGYTF. Looking up the rest from reference TRBV29-1 and TRBJ1-2 gives the full variable domain: SAVISQKPSRDICQRGTSLTIQCQVDSQVTMMFWYRQQPGQSLTLIATANQGSEATYESGFVIDKFPISRPNLTFSTLTVSNMSPEDSSIYLCSVEDRGGGYTFGSGTRLTVV.

This sequence joins TRBV6-5 and TRBJ2-7; TRBD2 matches 11 bases. CDR3 size: 14 residues. The junction had 3 bases not matched to a gene; V was cut back by 6 bases and J by 2 bases. Looked up from germline, CDR1 is MNHEY and CDR2 is SVGAGI. The chain's CDR3 is CASRSTSGTYEQYF. CDR3 in DNA: TGTGCCAGCAGATCGACTAGCGGGACCTACGAGCAGTACTTC.